This T cell receptor (beta chain) originates from a study of CD8 T cells in ankylosing spondylitis. This CDR3 is built from 13 residues. From germline, CDR1 is DFQATT and CDR2 SNEGSKA (reference sequence). V was clipped by 0 bases and J by 3 bases, with 9 bases between them. TCRdb itself ran the 5' RACE reads through MiXCR, one entry per CDR3 protein. The data show 700,000 to 1,000,000 distinct CDR3 sequences, roughly 12% seen once. This clonotype has more than one count but fewer than ten. The antigen is unknown. Findings of the study overall: Ankylosing spondylitis blood appeared to carry a characteristic TCR beta motif of seven to nine highly homologous variants. Those disease-linked clones were CD8+; they were also relatively rare in peripheral blood.

Sequencing was done on a sample of blood, either unsorted or a sorted T cell fraction (not recorded which). The clonotype was recovered from a male donor with ankylosing spondylitis. The chain combines TRBV20-1 with TRBJ2-7, with D unresolved. The DNA of the CDR3 is TGCAGTGCTAGAGATGGAAAGGGCTACGAGCAGTACTTC. Protein product: CSARDGKGYEQYF.